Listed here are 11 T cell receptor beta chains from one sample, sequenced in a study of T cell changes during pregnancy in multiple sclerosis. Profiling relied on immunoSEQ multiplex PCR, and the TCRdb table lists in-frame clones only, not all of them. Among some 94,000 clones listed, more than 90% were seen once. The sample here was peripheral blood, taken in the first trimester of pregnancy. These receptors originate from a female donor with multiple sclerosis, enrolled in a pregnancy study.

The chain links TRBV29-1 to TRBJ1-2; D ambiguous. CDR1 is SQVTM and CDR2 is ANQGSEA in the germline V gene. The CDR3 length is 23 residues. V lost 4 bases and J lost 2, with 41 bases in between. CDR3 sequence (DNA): TGCAGCGTTGTGGGGTTTTTGGAGAGTAAGAGGGTGGCGGATCGGGTGCACAACTATGGCTACACCTTC. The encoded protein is CSVVGFLESKRVADRVHNYGYTF.

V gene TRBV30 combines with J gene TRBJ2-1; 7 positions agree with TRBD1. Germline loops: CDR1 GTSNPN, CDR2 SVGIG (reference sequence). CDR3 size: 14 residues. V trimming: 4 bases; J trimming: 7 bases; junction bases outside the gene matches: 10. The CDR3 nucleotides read TGTGCCTGGAACCCCCGGACAGGTTGGAATGAGCAGTTCTTC. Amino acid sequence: CAWNPRTGWNEQFF.

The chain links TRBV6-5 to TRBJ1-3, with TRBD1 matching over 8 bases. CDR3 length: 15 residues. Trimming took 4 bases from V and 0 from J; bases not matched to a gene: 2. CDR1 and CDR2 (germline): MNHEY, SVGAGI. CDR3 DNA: TGTGCCAGCAGTTCCGGGACAGGCTCTGGAAACACCATATATTTT. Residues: CASSSGTGSGNTIYF.

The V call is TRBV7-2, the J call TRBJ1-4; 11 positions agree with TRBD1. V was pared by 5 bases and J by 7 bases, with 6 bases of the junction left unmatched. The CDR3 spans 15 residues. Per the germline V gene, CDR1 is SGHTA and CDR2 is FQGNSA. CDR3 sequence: CASSPGGTGGEKLFF. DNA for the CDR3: TGTGCCAGCAGCCCTGGGGGGACAGGGGGTGAAAAACTGTTTTTT. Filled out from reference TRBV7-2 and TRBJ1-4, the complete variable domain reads GAGVSQSPSNKVTEKGKDVELRCDPISGHTALYWYRQSLGQGLEFLIYFQGNSAPDKSGLPSDRFSAERTGGSVSTLTIQRTQQEDSAVYLCASSPGGTGGEKLFFGSGTQLSVL.

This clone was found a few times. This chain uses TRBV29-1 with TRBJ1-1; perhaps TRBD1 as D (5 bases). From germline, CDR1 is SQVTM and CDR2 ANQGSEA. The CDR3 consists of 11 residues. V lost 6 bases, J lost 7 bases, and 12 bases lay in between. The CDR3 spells CSVFPGDEAFF. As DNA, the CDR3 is TGCAGCGTCTTCCCGGGGGATGAAGCTTTCTTT.

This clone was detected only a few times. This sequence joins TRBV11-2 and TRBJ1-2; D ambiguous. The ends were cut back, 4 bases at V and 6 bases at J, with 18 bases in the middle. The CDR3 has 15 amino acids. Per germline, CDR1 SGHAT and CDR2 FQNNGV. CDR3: CASSSPRVSGHGYTF. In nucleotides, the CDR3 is TGTGCCAGCAGCTCCCCCCGGGTGTCTGGCCATGGCTACACCTTC. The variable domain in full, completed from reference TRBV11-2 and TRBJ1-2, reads EAGVAQSPRYKIIEKRQSVAFWCNPISGHATLYWYQQILGQGPKLLIQFQNNGVVDDSQLPKDRFSAERLKGVDSTLKIQPAKLEDSAVYLCASSSPRVSGHGYTFGSGTRLTVV.

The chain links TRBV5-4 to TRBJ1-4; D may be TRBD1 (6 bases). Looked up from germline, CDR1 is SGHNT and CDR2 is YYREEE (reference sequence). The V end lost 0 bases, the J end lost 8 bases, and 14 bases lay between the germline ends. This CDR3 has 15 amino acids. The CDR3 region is CASSLDGTPSEKLFF. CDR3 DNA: TGTGCCAGCAGCTTGGATGGGACACCCTCCGAAAAACTGTTTTTT.

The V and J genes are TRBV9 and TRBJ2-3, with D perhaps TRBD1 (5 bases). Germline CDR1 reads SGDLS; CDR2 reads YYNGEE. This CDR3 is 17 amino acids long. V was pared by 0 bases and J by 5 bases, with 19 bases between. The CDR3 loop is CASSVDGSGAFGDTQYF. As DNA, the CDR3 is TGTGCCAGCAGCGTAGATGGTAGTGGGGCCTTCGGAGATACGCAGTATTTT.

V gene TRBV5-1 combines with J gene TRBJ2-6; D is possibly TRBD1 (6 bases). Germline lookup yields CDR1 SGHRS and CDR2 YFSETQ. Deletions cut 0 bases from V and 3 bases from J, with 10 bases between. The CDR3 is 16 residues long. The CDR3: CASSLGQVDGANVLTF. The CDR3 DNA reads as TGCGCCAGCAGCTTGGGACAGGTGGATGGGGCCAACGTCCTGACTTTC.

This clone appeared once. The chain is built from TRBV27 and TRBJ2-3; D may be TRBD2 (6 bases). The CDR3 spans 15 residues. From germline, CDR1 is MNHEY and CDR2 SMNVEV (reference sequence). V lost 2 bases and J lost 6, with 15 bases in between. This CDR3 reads CASSLKVAGLDTQYF. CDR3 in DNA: TGTGCCAGCAGTTTAAAGGTTGCGGGGCTCGATACGCAGTATTTT.

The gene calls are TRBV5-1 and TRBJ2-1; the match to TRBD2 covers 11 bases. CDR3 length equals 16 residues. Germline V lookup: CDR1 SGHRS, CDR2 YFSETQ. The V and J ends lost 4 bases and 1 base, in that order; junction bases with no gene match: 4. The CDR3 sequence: CASSPRLAGSYNEQFF. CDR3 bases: TGCGCCAGCAGCCCAAGACTAGCGGGATCCTACAATGAGCAGTTCTTC.